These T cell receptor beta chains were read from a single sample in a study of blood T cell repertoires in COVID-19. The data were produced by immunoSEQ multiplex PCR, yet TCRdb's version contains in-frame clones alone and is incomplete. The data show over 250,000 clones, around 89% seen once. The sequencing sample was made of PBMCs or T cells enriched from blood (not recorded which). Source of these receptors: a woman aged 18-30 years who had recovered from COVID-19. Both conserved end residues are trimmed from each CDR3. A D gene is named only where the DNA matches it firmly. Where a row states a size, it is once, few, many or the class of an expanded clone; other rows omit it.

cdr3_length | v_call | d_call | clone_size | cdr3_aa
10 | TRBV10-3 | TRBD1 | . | ATSDRAQPQH
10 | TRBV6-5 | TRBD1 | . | ASVDGTAEQF
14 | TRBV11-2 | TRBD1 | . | ASSLYGTGSGNTIY
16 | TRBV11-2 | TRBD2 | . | ASSLGAQRGVRTDTQY
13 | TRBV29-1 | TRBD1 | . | SVRAQGAIQETQY
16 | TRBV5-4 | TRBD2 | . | ASSRGTSGARYQETQY
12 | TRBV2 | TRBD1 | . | ASRVTGGQETQY
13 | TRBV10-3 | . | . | AISESKGGAYGYT
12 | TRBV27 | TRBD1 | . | ASSSRGIYTEAF
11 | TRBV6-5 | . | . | ASSYDMNTEAF
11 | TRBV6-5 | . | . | ASGDLMGGEAF
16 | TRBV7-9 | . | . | ASSLVSLGGGTNYEQY
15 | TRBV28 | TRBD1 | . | ASNSPSGQGVYSEAF
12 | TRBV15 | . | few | ATSRAGYNSPLH
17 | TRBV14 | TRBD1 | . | ASSQRPFGTGLGNSPLH
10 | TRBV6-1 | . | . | ASSEVGYTQY
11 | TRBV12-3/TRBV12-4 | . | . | ASSANRAYEQY
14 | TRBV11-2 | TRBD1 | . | ASSLNLTGELDIQY